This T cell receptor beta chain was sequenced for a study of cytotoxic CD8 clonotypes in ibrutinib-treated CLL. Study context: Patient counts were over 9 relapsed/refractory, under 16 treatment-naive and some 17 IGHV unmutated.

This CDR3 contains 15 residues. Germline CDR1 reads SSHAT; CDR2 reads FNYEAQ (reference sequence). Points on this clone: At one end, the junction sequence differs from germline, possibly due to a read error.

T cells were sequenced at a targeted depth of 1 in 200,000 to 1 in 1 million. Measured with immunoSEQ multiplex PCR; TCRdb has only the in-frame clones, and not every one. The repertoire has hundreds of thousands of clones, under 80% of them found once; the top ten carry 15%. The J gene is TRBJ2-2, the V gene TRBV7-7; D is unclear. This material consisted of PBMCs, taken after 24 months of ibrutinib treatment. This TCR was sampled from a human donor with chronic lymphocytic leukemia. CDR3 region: CASSLSRQHTGELFF. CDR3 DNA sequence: TGTGCTAGCAGCCTAAGCCGGCAACACACCGGGGAGCTGTTTTTT. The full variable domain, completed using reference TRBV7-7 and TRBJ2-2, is GAGVSQSPRYKVTKRGQDVTLRCDPISSHATLYWYQQALGQGPEFLTYFNYEAQPDKSGLPSDRFSAERPEGSISTLTIQRTEQRDSAMYRCASSLSRQHTGELFFGEGSRLTVL.